Listed below are T cell receptor beta chains from one sample, sequenced in a study of post-analysis software for immune sequencing data. TCRdb re-analysed the PCR reads in MiXCR, keeping a single row per CDR3 protein. This table has 650,000 to 900,000 distinct CDR3 sequences, about 43% appearing once. Source material: blood. These receptors originate from a girl aged 10 to 17 with multiple sclerosis. Each CDR3 is given with its conserved first and last residue. Each record gives: CDR3 length, clone size, V gene, J gene, CDR3 protein. Clone size, where shown, is once, few, many, or a class for clones that have expanded.

length: 12
size: -
V: TRBV6-1
J: TRBJ2-1
CDR3: CATHKAYNEQFF

length: 13
size: few
V: TRBV10-3
J: TRBJ1-1
CDR3: CAITQGGETEAFF

length: 14
size: few
V: TRBV20-1
J: TRBJ2-1
CDR3: CSAWRERPYNEQFF

length: 15
size: -
V: TRBV20-1
J: TRBJ2-3
CDR3: CSAREGARSTDTQYF

length: 13
size: -
V: TRBV6-6
J: TRBJ1-1
CDR3: CASTPGAPSEAFF

length: 15
size: -
V: TRBV15
J: TRBJ1-1
CDR3: CATSRGGQWNTEAFF

length: 15
size: -
V: TRBV5-1
J: TRBJ2-5
CDR3: CASSLELMGKETQYF

length: 14
size: few
V: TRBV20-1
J: TRBJ2-1
CDR3: CSASLLAGTNEQFF

length: 15
size: -
V: TRBV4-2
J: TRBJ1-2
CDR3: CASSQAGLLNYGYTF

length: 13
size: -
V: TRBV13
J: -
CDR3: CASSTDPKGTQYF

length: 15
size: -
V: TRBV20-1
J: TRBJ1-1
CDR3: CSARDPPVMNTEAFF

length: 12
size: -
V: TRBV12-3/TRBV12-4
J: TRBJ2-1
CDR3: CACSPHPFGQFF

length: 16
size: -
V: TRBV7-9
J: TRBJ2-1
CDR3: CASSPSSSQGYNEQFF

length: 14
size: -
V: TRBV3-1
J: TRBJ2-1
CDR3: CASSQEALDGVQFF

length: 11
size: few
V: TRBV29-1
J: TRBJ2-3
CDR3: CSAVSTDTQYF

length: 13
size: few
V: TRBV25-1
J: TRBJ1-2
CDR3: CASSDRGKLGYTF

length: 15
size: -
V: TRBV6-2/TRBV6-3
J: TRBJ2-7
CDR3: CASSSTPRGTYEQYF

length: 16
size: -
V: TRBV3-1
J: TRBJ1-2
CDR3: CASSQGFQDRDYGYTF

length: 13
size: -
V: TRBV29-1
J: TRBJ2-2
CDR3: CSVAGPNTGELFF

length: 15
size: -
V: TRBV13
J: TRBJ2-7
CDR3: CASSFPGSGIYEQYF

length: 16
size: -
V: TRBV12-3/TRBV12-4
J: TRBJ2-7
CDR3: CASSSYGGQGAYEQYF

length: 15
size: -
V: TRBV20-1
J: TRBJ1-1
CDR3: CSTRGQGMWNTEAFF

length: 15
size: -
V: TRBV2
J: TRBJ2-7
CDR3: CASSTGLAQTYEQYF

length: 16
size: few
V: TRBV7-3
J: TRBJ2-2
CDR3: CASSLQDRVDTGELFF

length: 12
size: -
V: TRBV7-9
J: TRBJ1-1
CDR3: CASRDRDTEAFF

length: 15
size: -
V: TRBV5-1
J: TRBJ1-1
CDR3: CASSWGQGPSTEAFF

length: 16
size: -
V: TRBV5-1
J: TRBJ2-6
CDR3: CASSLVGAYGANVLTF

length: 15
size: -
V: TRBV27
J: -
CDR3: CASSLVQGASYEQYF

length: 15
size: -
V: TRBV24-1
J: TRBJ1-2
CDR3: CATSAPGTGTYGYTF

length: 18
size: once
V: TRBV18
J: TRBJ1-4
CDR3: CASSPGPGQKATNEKLFF

length: 16
size: -
V: TRBV12-3/TRBV12-4
J: TRBJ1-5
CDR3: CASSLFPMGAHQPQHF